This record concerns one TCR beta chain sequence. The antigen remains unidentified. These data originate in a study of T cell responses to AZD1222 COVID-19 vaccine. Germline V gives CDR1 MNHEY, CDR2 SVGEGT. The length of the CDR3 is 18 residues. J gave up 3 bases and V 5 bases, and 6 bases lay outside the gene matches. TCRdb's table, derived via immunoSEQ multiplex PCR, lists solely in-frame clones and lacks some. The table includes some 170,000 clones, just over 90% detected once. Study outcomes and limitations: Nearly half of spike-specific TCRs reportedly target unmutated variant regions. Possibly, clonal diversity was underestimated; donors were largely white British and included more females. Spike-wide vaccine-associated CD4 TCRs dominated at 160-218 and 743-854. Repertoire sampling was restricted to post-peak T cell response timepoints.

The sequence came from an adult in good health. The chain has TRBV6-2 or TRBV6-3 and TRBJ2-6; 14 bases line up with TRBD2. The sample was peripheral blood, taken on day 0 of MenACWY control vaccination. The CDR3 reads CASSTGLAGAYGANVLTF. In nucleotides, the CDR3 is TGTGCCAGCAGTACGGGACTAGCGGGAGCATATGGGGCCAACGTCCTGACTTTC.